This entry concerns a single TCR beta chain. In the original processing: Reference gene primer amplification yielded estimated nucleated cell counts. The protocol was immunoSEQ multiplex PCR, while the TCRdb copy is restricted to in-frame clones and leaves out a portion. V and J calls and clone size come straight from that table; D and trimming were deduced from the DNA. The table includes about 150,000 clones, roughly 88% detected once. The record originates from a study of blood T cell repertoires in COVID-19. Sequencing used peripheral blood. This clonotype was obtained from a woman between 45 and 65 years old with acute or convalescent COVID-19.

The CDR3 region is CASSLGQGAFQPQHF. The CDR3 DNA reads TGTGCCAGCAGCCTGGGACAGGGGGCTTTTCAGCCCCAGCATTTT. The V and J genes are TRBV7-2 and TRBJ1-5, with 12 bases aligning to TRBD1. The CDR3 contains 15 residues. With V trimmed by 5 bases and J by 6 bases, 5 bases remained unmatched. Germline CDR1 is SGHTA and CDR2 is FQGNSA.